This T cell receptor beta chain was observed in a study of cytomegalovirus exposure and HLA in healthy donors. On the study more broadly: The study placed roughly four fifths of its roughly 410 genotyped donors in the Caucasian-associated ancestry cluster. Study-wide points: Indistinguishability led to the exclusion of some V segments, TRBV6-2 and TRBV6-3 included.

With regard to this clone: The antigen remains unidentified.

A multiplex PCR was run with 60 Vbeta primers and 13 Jbeta primers. Clones were read by immunoSEQ multiplex PCR, and TCRdb kept only the in-frame ones, dropping some. Here the sample table reports 110,000 to 150,000 clones. V lost 2 bases and J 1 base, leaving 9 bases between the germline ends. The CDR3 contains 14 residues. Germline CDR1 reads SGHRS; CDR2 reads YFSETQ. The specimen was PBMCs. The receptor was derived from a man aged 35 to 55 in good health and CMV-seronegative. The chain is built from TRBV5-1 and TRBJ1-1, with unresolved D. The CDR3 nucleotides are TGCGCCAGCAGCTTCACGGGAGCGAACACTGAAGCTTTCTTT. It codes for CASSFTGANTEAFF.